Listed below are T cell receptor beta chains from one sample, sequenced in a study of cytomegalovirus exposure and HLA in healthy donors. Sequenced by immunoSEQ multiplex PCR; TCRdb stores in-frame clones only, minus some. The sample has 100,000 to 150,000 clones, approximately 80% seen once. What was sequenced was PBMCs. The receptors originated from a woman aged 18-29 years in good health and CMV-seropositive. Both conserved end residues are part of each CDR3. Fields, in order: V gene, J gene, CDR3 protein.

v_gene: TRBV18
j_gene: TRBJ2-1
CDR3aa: CASSLRDSSYNEQFF

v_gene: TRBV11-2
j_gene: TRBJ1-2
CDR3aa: CASSLGPGHGYTF

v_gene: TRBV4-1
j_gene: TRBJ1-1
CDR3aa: CASSRERGTEAFF

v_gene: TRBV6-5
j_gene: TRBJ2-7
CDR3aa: CASSYPSQGTYEQYF

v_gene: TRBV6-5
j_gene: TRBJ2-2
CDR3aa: CASSGDRDTGELFF

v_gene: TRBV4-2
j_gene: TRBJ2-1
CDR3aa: CASSQPGLAVEISYNEQFF

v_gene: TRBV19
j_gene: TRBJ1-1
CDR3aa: CASQGQGYNEAFF

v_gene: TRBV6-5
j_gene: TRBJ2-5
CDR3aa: CASSPRLGGETQYF

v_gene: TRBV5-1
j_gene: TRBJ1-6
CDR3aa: CASSLTGGNNSPLHF

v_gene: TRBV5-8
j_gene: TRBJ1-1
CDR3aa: CASSFPRGAEAFF

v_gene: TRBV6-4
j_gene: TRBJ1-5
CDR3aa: CAIDGGYF

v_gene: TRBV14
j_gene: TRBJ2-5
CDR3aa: CASSPPGPDWTKQETQYF

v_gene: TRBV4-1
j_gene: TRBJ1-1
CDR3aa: CASSQTQGNTEAFF

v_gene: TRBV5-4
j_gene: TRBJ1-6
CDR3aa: CASSLRQGRSYNSPLHF

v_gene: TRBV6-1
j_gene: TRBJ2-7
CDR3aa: CASSDLRTSYEQYF

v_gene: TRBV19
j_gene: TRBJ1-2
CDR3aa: CASSTQPPGQGNYGYTF

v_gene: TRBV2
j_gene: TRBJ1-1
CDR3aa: CASSGGQGGAFF

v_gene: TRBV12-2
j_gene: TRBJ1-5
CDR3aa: CASRLIAGTGKRPQHF

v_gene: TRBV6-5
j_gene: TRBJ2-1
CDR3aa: CASSLIAGGLNEQFF

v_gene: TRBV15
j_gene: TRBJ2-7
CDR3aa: CATSSLRESSYEQYF

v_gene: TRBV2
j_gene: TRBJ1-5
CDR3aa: CASSYIQGGVDQPQHF

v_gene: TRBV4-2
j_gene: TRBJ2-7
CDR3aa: CASSQSGEISYEQYF

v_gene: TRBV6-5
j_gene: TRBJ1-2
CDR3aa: CASSYGQGISGYGYTF

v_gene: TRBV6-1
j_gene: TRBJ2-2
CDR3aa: CASIMLTNTGELLF

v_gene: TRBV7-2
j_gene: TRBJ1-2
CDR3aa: CASSRIQGAQGYTF

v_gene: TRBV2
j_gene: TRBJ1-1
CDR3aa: CASGEGATANTEAFF

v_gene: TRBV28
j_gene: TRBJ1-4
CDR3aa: CASSLRSDINEKLFF

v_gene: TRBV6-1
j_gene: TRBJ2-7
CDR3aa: CASSESAGGLYEQYF

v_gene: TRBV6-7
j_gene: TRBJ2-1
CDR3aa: CASSYQTAGGRSEQFF

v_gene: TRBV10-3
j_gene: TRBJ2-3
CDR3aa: CAASVSTDTQYF

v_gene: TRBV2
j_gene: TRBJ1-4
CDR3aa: CASSGGQGINEKLFF

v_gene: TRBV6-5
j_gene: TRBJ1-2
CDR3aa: CASSFTRTGDSGYTF

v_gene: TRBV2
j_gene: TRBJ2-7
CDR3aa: CASSVMGQSPEQYF

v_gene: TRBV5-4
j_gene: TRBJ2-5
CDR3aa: CASSSTGQETQYF

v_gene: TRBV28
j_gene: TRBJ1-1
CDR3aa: CASSLPQGMEAFF

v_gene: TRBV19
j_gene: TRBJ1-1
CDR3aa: CASSIYRDTEAFF

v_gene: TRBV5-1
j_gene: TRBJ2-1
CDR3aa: CASRPGGDNEQFF

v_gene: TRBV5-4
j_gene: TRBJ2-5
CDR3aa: CASSSGLAGRGQETQYF

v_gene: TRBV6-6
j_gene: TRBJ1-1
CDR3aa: CASSYSVSVNTEAFF

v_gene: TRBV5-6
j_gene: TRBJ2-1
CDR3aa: CASSLAGGPNEQFF

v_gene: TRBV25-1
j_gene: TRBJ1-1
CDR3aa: CASSEDRGNTEAFF

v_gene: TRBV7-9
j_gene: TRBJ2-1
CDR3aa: CASSLGRGGDEQFF

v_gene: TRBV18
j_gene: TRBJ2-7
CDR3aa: CASSPSFTGGNYEQYF

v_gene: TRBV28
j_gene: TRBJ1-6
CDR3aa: CASRGGQGRSPLHF

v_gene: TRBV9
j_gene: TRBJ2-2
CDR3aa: CASSVDPSGAVVGELFF

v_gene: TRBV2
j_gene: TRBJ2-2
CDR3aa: CASSLAGGPQNTGELFF

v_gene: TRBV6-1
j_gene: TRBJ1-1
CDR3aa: CAHAERYTEAFF

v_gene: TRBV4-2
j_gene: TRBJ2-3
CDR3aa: CASSRGGPTDTQYF

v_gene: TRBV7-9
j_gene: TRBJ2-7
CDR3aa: CASSRGPFYEQYF

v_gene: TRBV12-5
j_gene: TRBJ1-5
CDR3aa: CASGLFARTESDFGNQPQHF

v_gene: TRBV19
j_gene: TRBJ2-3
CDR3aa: CASSIAGGTDTQYF

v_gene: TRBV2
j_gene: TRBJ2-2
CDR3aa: CAREQGARRTGELFF

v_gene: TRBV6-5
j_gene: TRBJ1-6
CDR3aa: CASSLGGDNSPLHF

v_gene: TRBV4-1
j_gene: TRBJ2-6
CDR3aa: CASSPLSSGSGANVLTF

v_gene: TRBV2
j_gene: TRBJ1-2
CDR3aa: CASRPNPSGRGSGYTF

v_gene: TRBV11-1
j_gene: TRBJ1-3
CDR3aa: CASSLSNTIYF